These 28 T cell receptor beta chains were all obtained from the same sample, sequenced in a study of blood T cell repertoires in COVID-19 (dated by TCRdb to about 2020). The library came from the immunoSEQ multiplex PCR assay. TCRdb limited this immuneACCESS table to in-frame rearrangements with V and J called. A share of clones is missing; checked studies link under half to unresolved V genes, and the rest is unexplained. The table for this sample lists about 140,000 clones; over 60% of them were counted only once. Together, the top ten hold approximately 4.5% of the sample. Source material: peripheral blood. All receptors derive from a woman of 80 years or more with active or convalescent COVID-19.

The J gene is TRBJ1-3, the V gene TRBV28; no definite D call. The V gene's germline CDR1 is MDHEN and CDR2 SYDVKM. Trimming cost V 7 bases and J 0 bases, with 13 bases left between them. The length of the CDR3 is 15 residues. The CDR3 sequence: CASKKGGHSGNTIYF. CDR3 nucleotides: TGTGCCAGCAAAAAAGGAGGTCACTCTGGAAACACCATATATTTT.

The chain employs TRBV5-6 and TRBJ1-5; no clear D gene. The germline gives CDR1 SGHDT, CDR2 YYEEEE. Trimming cost V 4 bases and J 5 bases, with 16 bases left between them. The CDR3 runs 15 residues. The CDR3 loop reads CASSRRRTRDQPQHF. CDR3 bases: TGTGCCAGCAGCCGTAGGCGGACTCGCGATCAGCCCCAGCATTTT.

This chain connects TRBV14 to TRBJ2-2; tentative D call: TRBD2 (6 bases). The CDR3 has 17 amino acids. V lost 4 bases and J lost 7, with 22 bases in between. From germline, CDR1 is SGHDN and CDR2 FVKESK. CDR3 in amino acids: CASSRVGPGVRGGELFF. CDR3 DNA: TGTGCCAGCAGCCGAGTCGGTCCGGGGGTCAGAGGCGGGGAGCTGTTTTTT.

This clone has more than one count but fewer than ten. The J gene is TRBJ1-2, the V gene TRBV7-9; 8 bases are a match to TRBD1. V lost 5 bases and J lost 4; bases outside the gene matches: 9. This CDR3 comprises 15 residues. The germline gives CDR1 SEHNR, CDR2 FQNEAQ (reference sequence). This chain's CDR3 is CASSLGQGGFYGYTF. The CDR3 nucleotides read TGTGCCAGCAGCCTCGGACAGGGTGGGTTCTATGGCTACACCTTC.

V gene TRBV2 combines with J gene TRBJ2-1; 9 bases are a match to TRBD2. Germline lookup yields CDR1 SNHLY and CDR2 FYNNEI. The CDR3 spans 15 residues. The trim removed 1 base at V and 9 bases at J, leaving 7 bases unmatched. CDR3: CASSEVASGVGEQFF. The CDR3 DNA follows: TGTGCCAGCAGTGAAGTGGCTAGCGGGGTCGGTGAGCAGTTCTTC.

This clone appeared once. The chain recombines TRBV19 with TRBJ1-5; D is undetermined. The CDR3 runs to 14 residues. Germline V gene lookup returns CDR1 LNHDA and CDR2 SQIVND (reference sequence). Trimming shortened V by 5 bases and J by 6 bases, and 14 bases separated the two germline ends. CDR3 nucleotides: TGTGCCAGTAGTTTTCCCGGTCGGGGTCAGCCCCAGCATTTT. Translation: CASSFPGRGQPQHF.

The genes are TRBV14 and TRBJ1-1; possibly TRBD1 for D (6 bases). CDR1 and CDR2 (germline): SGHDN, FVKESK. The CDR3 totals 14 residues. V was pared by 4 bases and J by 6 bases, with 15 bases between. This CDR3 reads CASSPNRVSPEAFF. CDR3 nucleotide sequence: TGTGCCAGCAGCCCGAACAGGGTTTCTCCTGAAGCTTTCTTT.

CDR3 DNA sequence: TGTGCCAGCAGCGTAACGAGCGGGGGGGCTTATGAGCAGTTCTTC. Translated: CASSVTSGGAYEQFF. V and J are TRBV9 and TRBJ2-1; 10 nucleotides align to TRBD2. The V and J ends lost 1 base and 8 bases, in that order; junction bases with no gene match: 6. Germline values: CDR1 SGDLS, CDR2 YYNGEE. CDR3 length equals 15 residues.

J is TRBJ1-1 and V is TRBV7-9; 7 bases align to TRBD1. Trimming took 3 bases from V and 1 from J; bases not matched to a gene: 5. The CDR3 has 15 residues. CDR1 and CDR2 from the germline V gene are SEHNR and FQNEAQ (reference sequence). CDR3: CASSFGGTENTEAFF. The CDR3 bases are TGTGCCAGCAGCTTTGGGGGGACAGAGAACACTGAAGCTTTCTTT.

This chain uses TRBV28 with TRBJ1-5; D perhaps matches TRBD1 (5 bases). Germline V CDR1 and CDR2: MDHEN, SYDVKM. V lost 6 bases, J lost 0 bases, and 21 bases lay in between. The CDR3 length is 18 residues. CDR3 DNA: TGTGCCAGCAGCTTAGCGGGGCTCCCCTCCTATAGCAATCAGCCCCAGCATTTT. As protein: CASSLAGLPSYSNQPQHF.

This rearrangement joins TRBV4-2 to TRBJ1-1; 9 nucleotides line up with TRBD1. The V and J ends lost 1 base and 3 bases, in that order; junction bases with no gene match: 6. The CDR3 is 16 amino acids. Germline V lookup: CDR1 LGHNA, CDR2 YNFKEQ. The CDR3 region has the DNA TGTGCCAGCAGCCAAGCCAGTACAGGGGGCCACACTGAAGCTTTCTTT. It is translated as CASSQASTGGHTEAFF.

This chain links TRBV10-2 with TRBJ1-3; a weak D match, TRBD1 (5 bases). V was pared by 4 bases and J by 2 bases, with 18 bases between. The germline gives CDR1 WSHSY, CDR2 SAAADI. This CDR3 spans 17 amino acids. CDR3 nucleotide sequence: TGCGCCAGCAGTGCTTTGTCCAGGGCTTTTGCTGGAAACACCATATATTTT. Translated, it gives CASSALSRAFAGNTIYF.

V usage is TRBV10-2 and J usage is TRBJ2-6; 10 positions agree with TRBD1. This CDR3 comprises 17 residues. Germline trimming cut 7 bases from V and 1 base from J; bases unmatched to any gene: 7. Per the germline V gene, CDR1 is WSHSY and CDR2 is SAAADI. CDR3 DNA sequence: TGCGCCAGCACACTGACAGGGGGCGGTTCTGGGGCCAACGTCCTGACTTTC. Its protein product is CASTLTGGGSGANVLTF.

The V call is TRBV5-1, the J call TRBJ2-4; D may be TRBD2 (5 bases). The V end lost 2 bases, the J end lost 0 bases, and 12 bases lay between the germline ends. The CDR3 is made up of 16 amino acids. Germline V gives CDR1 SGHRS, CDR2 YFSETQ. The chain's CDR3 is CASSFDLARAKNIQYF. The CDR3 nucleotides are TGCGCCAGCAGCTTCGATCTAGCCCGAGCCAAAAACATTCAGTACTTC.

This chain links TRBV10-3 with TRBJ1-3; 9 bases align to TRBD1. CDR3 size: 15 residues. Germline CDR1 is ENHRY and CDR2 is SYGVKD. J lost 4 bases, V lost 4 bases, and 5 bases had no gene match. CDR3 amino acids: CAISASGTGGNTIYF. The CDR3 region has the DNA TGTGCCATCAGTGCCTCCGGGACAGGGGGAAACACCATATATTTT.

The V gene is TRBV19, the J gene TRBJ1-1; 10 nucleotides match TRBD1. V was pared by 6 bases and J by 1 base, with 5 bases of the junction left unmatched. This CDR3 contains 15 residues. The germline V gene has CDR1 LNHDA and CDR2 SQIVND (reference sequence). The CDR3 loop is CASRPDRGRNTEAFF. DNA of the CDR3: TGTGCCAGTAGGCCGGACAGGGGGAGGAACACTGAAGCTTTCTTT.

The chain uses TRBV14 and TRBJ1-1; 7 positions match TRBD1. CDR3 size: 19 residues. Germline assignment: CDR1 SGHDN and CDR2 FVKESK. J lost 0 bases, V lost 1 base, and 14 bases had no gene match. The CDR3 coding sequence is TGTGCCAGCAGCCAAGGGTTTGGACAGGCCCGCAGGGTGAACACTGAAGCTTTCTTT. Protein: CASSQGFGQARRVNTEAFF. The entire variable domain, with the rest obtained from reference TRBV14 and TRBJ1-1, is as follows: EAGVTQFPSHSVIEKGQTVTLRCDPISGHDNLYWYRRVMGKEIKFLLHFVKESKQDESGMPNNRFLAERTGGTYSTLKVQPAELEDSGVYFCASSQGFGQARRVNTEAFFGQGTRLTVV.

The gene calls are TRBV7-9 and TRBJ2-5; unclear D gene. The length of the CDR3 is 11 residues. The germline gives CDR1 SEHNR, CDR2 FQNEAQ (reference sequence). The V end was cut by 6 bases, the J end by 3 bases, with 5 bases between. The CDR3 is CASSRKETQYF. CDR3 bases: TGTGCCAGCAGTCGTAAAGAGACCCAGTACTTC.

The V and J genes are TRBV5-1 and TRBJ1-6; TRBD1 is a possible D gene (6 bases). Germline values: CDR1 SGHRS, CDR2 YFSETQ. CDR3 length equals 17 residues. Trimming took 1 base from V and 5 from J, leaving 16 bases between them. The DNA for the CDR3 is TGCGCCAGCAGCTTGACGGGCAGGGGCACTGATAATTCACCCCTCCACTTT. This codes for CASSLTGRGTDNSPLHF.

The V call is TRBV7-9, the J call TRBJ1-2, with a weak D call TRBD1 (6 bases). Between the trimmed V and J ends, which lost 4 bases and 2 bases, there was a span of 14 bases. This CDR3 spans 15 amino acids. Germline-derived CDR1 and CDR2 are SEHNR and FQNEAQ (reference sequence). The CDR3 here is CASSSIHTGNYGYTF. The CDR3 DNA is TGTGCCAGCAGCTCGATTCACACAGGGAACTATGGCTACACCTTC. Together with reference TRBV7-9 and TRBJ1-2, the CDR3 gives the full variable domain: DTGVSQNPRHKITKRGQNVTFRCDPISEHNRLYWYRQTLGQGPEFLTYFQNEAQLEKSRLLSDRFSAERPKGSFSTLEIQRTEQGDSAMYLCASSSIHTGNYGYTFGSGTRLTVV.

This rearrangement joins TRBV7-3 to TRBJ1-2; TRBD1 is a possible D gene (6 bases). The V end lost 5 bases, the J end lost 7 bases, and 17 bases lay between the germline ends. In germline, CDR1 is SGHTA, CDR2 FQGTGA. The CDR3 extends over 14 amino acids. CDR3 sequence (DNA): TGTGCCAGCAGCCCTATGGGGGGGCAAGGTGGCTACACCTTC. This gives the protein CASSPMGGQGGYTF.

The chain couples TRBV5-1 to TRBJ2-2; unclear D gene. The CDR3 totals 13 residues. Between the trimmed V and J ends, which lost 2 bases and 6 bases, there was a span of 8 bases. The germline V gene encodes CDR1 SGHRS and CDR2 YFSETQ. CDR3 nucleotide sequence: TGCGCCAGCAGCTTAACTTCTCCCGGGGAGCTGTTTTTT. Protein sequence: CASSLTSPGELFF.

This CDR3 reads CASKGGRVTEAFF. Written as DNA, the CDR3 is TGTGCCAGTAAGGGAGGACGGGTCACTGAAGCTTTCTTT. V usage is TRBV19 and J usage is TRBJ1-1; D is ambiguous. The CDR3 has 13 residues. Germline V gives CDR1 LNHDA, CDR2 SQIVND (reference sequence). Trimming took off 7 bases at V and 4 bases at J, with 13 bases between the two ends.

The rearrangement uses TRBV27 and TRBJ2-5, with D unclear. The V end lost 2 bases, the J end lost 4 bases, and 8 bases lay between the germline ends. Germline CDR1 and CDR2: MNHEY and SMNVEV (reference sequence). This CDR3 has 13 amino acids. The CDR3 sequence is CASSLNRLETQYF. In nucleotides, the CDR3 is TGTGCCAGCAGTTTAAATCGTCTAGAGACCCAGTACTTC.

The chain is built from TRBV7-8 and TRBJ1-3, with 7 bases aligning to TRBD1. This CDR3 has 15 amino acids. Germline V gene data show CDR1 as SGHVS and CDR2 as FQNEAQ. Losses at the gene ends were 5 bases for V and 3 bases for J; bases not matched to a gene: 7. CDR3 residues: CASSRQGGYGNTIYF. The CDR3 DNA follows: TGTGCCAGCAGCCGACAGGGAGGTTATGGAAACACCATATATTTT.

The chain uses TRBV4-2 and TRBJ1-2, with 9 bases identical to TRBD1. This CDR3 spans 14 amino acids. CDR1 LGHNA and CDR2 YNFKEQ come from the germline V gene. V trimming: 1 base; J trimming: 5 bases; junction bases outside the gene matches: 2. This chain's CDR3 is CASSQGDREYGYTF. Written as DNA, the CDR3 is TGTGCCAGCAGCCAAGGGGACAGGGAATATGGCTACACCTTC.

This clone was seen many times. V is TRBV9 and J is TRBJ1-6; TRBD1 agrees at 9 bases. The V and J ends lost 3 bases and 10 bases, in that order; junction bases with no gene match: 8. CDR3 length: 15 residues. Germline V gene data show CDR1 as SGDLS and CDR2 as YYNGEE. The chain's CDR3 is CASSATGTGYSPLHF. As DNA, the CDR3 is TGTGCCAGCAGCGCTACCGGGACAGGGTACTCACCCCTCCACTTT.

The chain joins TRBV6-5 to TRBJ1-2; possibly TRBD1 for D (6 bases). This CDR3 has 13 amino acids. Germline V gene sequence: CDR1 MNHEY, CDR2 SVGAGI. Trimming took 6 bases from V and 4 from J, leaving 12 bases between them. The CDR3 DNA reads as TGTGCCAGCAGGAGACAGACAGGCTATGGCTACACCTTC. Encoded protein: CASRRQTGYGYTF.